This T cell receptor (beta chain) originates from a study of T cell responses to AZD1222 COVID-19 vaccine. The study, taken as a whole, reports: Seropositive at baseline were only a handful of AZD1222 recipients. Spike-specific TCR repertoires showed rising breadth and depth after two AZD1222 doses. Close to half of spike-specific TCRs reportedly recognize unmutated variant regions.

Turning to this clone: Its antigen remains unknown.

Sequenced by immunoSEQ multiplex PCR; TCRdb stores in-frame clones only, minus some. The table lists about 76,000 clones, 85% to 90% of them singletons. V was clipped by 5 bases and J by 6 bases; unmatched bases: 5. Germline CDR1 reads SQVTM; CDR2 reads ANQGSEA. This CDR3 is 13 amino acids long. The genes are TRBV29-1 and TRBJ2-1; TRBD2 matches 9 bases. The starting material was peripheral blood, obtained on day 0 of MenACWY control vaccination. This receptor was identified in an adult in good health. CDR3 sequence: CSVCLAGINEQFF. The CDR3 DNA reads as TGCAGCGTTTGCCTAGCGGGAATCAATGAGCAGTTCTTC.